This TCR beta chain comes out of a study of blood T cells in healthy people across ages. J was trimmed by 5 bases and V by 2 bases; bases with no gene match: 18. This CDR3 contains 18 residues. CDR1 and CDR2 from the germline V gene are DFQATT and SNEGSKA (reference sequence). Combining a sample-barcoded 5' primer with a J-beta primer mix, a second PCR ran for roughly 6 to 11 cycles. TCRdb itself ran the 5' RACE reads through MiXCR, one entry per CDR3 protein. Of roughly 720,000 distinct CDR3 sequences in the sample, roughly 50% were seen once. The receptor was derived from a man aged 80 or over in good health. The chain recombines TRBV20-1 with TRBJ2-7, with 10 bases that match TRBD2. Material: blood. The CDR3 is CSARRASGGLPLRDEQYF. As DNA, the CDR3 is TGCAGTGCTAGAAGGGCTAGCGGGGGACTACCCCTACGCGACGAGCAGTACTTC.